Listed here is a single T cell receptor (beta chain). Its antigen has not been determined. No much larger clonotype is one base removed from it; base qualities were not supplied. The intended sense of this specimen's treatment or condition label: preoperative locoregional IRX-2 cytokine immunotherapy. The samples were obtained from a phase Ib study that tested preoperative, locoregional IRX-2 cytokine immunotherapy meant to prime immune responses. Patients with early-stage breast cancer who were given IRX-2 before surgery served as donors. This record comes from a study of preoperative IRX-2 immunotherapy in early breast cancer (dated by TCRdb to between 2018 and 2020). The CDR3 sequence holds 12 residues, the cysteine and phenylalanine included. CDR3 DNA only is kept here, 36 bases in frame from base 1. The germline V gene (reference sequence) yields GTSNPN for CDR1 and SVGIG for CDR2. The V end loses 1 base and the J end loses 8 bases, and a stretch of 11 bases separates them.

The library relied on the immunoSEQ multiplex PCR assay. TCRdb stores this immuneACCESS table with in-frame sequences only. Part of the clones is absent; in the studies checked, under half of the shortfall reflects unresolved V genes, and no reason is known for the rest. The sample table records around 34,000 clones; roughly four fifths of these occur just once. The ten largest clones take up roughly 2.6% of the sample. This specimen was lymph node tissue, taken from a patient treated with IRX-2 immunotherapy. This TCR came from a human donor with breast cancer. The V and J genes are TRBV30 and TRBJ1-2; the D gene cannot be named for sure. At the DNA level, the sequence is TGTGCCTGGAGTGGCAGTCTAAGCGGCTACACCTTC. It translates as CAWSGSLSGYTF.